This TCR beta chain was retrieved from a study of CD4 T cells in relation to SARS-CoV-2 and coronaviruses. In the study overall: Controls used an HIV-1 Nef peptide pool or no peptide.

The unexposed donors gave CD4+ T cells in 2011-2018, prior to COVID-19. CD4+ T cells were isolated from the cells after around eleven days of culture. Each well had about 2.2 million PBMCs in around 5% human AB serum with IL-2. Study observations and caveats: Samples before the pandemic and after infection were not matched within any donor.

CDR1 MNHEY and CDR2 SMNVEV come from the germline V gene (reference sequence). This CDR3 has 17 residues. The V and J ends lost 5 bases and 5 bases, in that order; junction bases with no gene match: 15. This clone was recorded a few times. Its antigen is unknown. Clones were sequenced by immunoSEQ multiplex PCR, and TCRdb holds only the in-frame ones, with some missing. The table includes fewer than 20,000 clones, about 74% detected once. This chain links TRBV27 with TRBJ2-1; 7 nucleotides match TRBD2. The sample taken for sequencing was CD4+ T cells from PBMCs, cultured in vitro. This receptor was identified in a human donor in good health. CDR3 region: CASSHKTSQIRNNEQFF. CDR3 nucleotides: TGTGCCAGCAGTCACAAGACTAGCCAAATTAGGAACAATGAGCAGTTCTTC.